A selection of T cell receptor beta chains follows, all from one sample in a study of PD-1 blockade in classical Hodgkin lymphoma. Only in-frame clones appear in the TCRdb table, and some are missing; sequencing was by immunoSEQ multiplex PCR. The table records over 20,000 clones, less than 75% of them present only once. The sample here was peripheral blood mononuclear cells (PBMCs), taken before the fourth cycle of nivolumab. These receptor sequences come from a human donor with classical Hodgkin lymphoma. Each CDR3 is given with its conserved first and last residue. A D gene is named only where the DNA matches it firmly. Clone size is stated in some rows and not others, as once, few, many or a class when expanded.

j_call: TRBJ2-5; d_call: -; v_call: TRBV6-1; clone_size: once; cdr3_aa: CASRADAGTQYF; cdr3_nt: TGTGCCAGCAGAGCGGACGCAGGGACCCAGTACTTC
j_call: TRBJ2-3; d_call: -; v_call: TRBV5-4; clone_size: -; cdr3_aa: CASSSGATQYF; cdr3_nt: TGTGCCAGCAGCTCTGGGGCGACGCAGTATTTT
j_call: TRBJ2-1; d_call: -; v_call: TRBV28; clone_size: -; cdr3_aa: CASKLQANEQFF; cdr3_nt: TGTGCCAGCAAGCTACAGGCCAATGAGCAGTTCTTC
j_call: TRBJ2-2; d_call: TRBD1; v_call: TRBV7-2; clone_size: few; cdr3_aa: CASSPRQGATTGELFF; cdr3_nt: TGTGCCAGCAGCCCCAGACAGGGGGCGACCACCGGGGAGCTGTTTTTT
j_call: TRBJ2-5; d_call: TRBD1; v_call: TRBV7-9; clone_size: few; cdr3_aa: CASSVAGTGGGETQYF; cdr3_nt: TGTGCCAGCAGCGTCGCGGGGACAGGGGGCGGAGAGACCCAGTACTTC
j_call: TRBJ1-4; d_call: -; v_call: TRBV7-9; clone_size: few; cdr3_aa: CASHGMDNEKLFF; cdr3_nt: TGTGCCAGTCATGGCATGGATAATGAAAAACTGTTTTTT
j_call: TRBJ1-3; d_call: -; v_call: TRBV6-4; clone_size: -; cdr3_aa: CASRPGGDGNTIYF; cdr3_nt: TGTGCCAGCAGGCCGGGGGGAGATGGAAACACCATATATTTT
j_call: TRBJ2-5; d_call: TRBD2; v_call: TRBV6-1; clone_size: -; cdr3_aa: CASSESSGGETQYF; cdr3_nt: TGTGCCAGCAGTGAATCGTCGGGGGGAGAGACCCAGTACTTC
j_call: TRBJ1-5; d_call: -; v_call: TRBV6-6; clone_size: -; cdr3_aa: CASSYDRSNQPQHF; cdr3_nt: TGTGCCAGCAGCTATGACAGAAGCAATCAGCCCCAGCATTTT
j_call: TRBJ1-2; d_call: TRBD1; v_call: TRBV6-5; clone_size: -; cdr3_aa: CASSGMTGDYGYTF; cdr3_nt: TGTGCCAGCAGTGGGATGACAGGGGACTATGGCTACACCTTC
j_call: TRBJ2-1; d_call: -; v_call: TRBV11-2; clone_size: -; cdr3_aa: CASSWDFNEQFF; cdr3_nt: TGTGCCAGCAGCTGGGACTTCAATGAGCAGTTCTTC
j_call: TRBJ2-7; d_call: -; v_call: TRBV27; clone_size: -; cdr3_aa: CASSLSGYTYEQYF; cdr3_nt: TGTGCCAGCAGTTTATCGGGGTACACCTACGAGCAGTACTTC
j_call: TRBJ2-7; d_call: -; v_call: TRBV19; clone_size: -; cdr3_aa: CASSARGLSYEQYF; cdr3_nt: TGTGCCAGTAGTGCGCGGGGCCTATCCTACGAGCAGTACTTC
j_call: TRBJ1-1; d_call: -; v_call: TRBV4-2; clone_size: -; cdr3_aa: CASSQIALTPNLEAFF; cdr3_nt: TGTGCCAGCAGCCAGATTGCGCTAACTCCCAACCTTGAAGCTTTCTTT
j_call: TRBJ2-1; d_call: -; v_call: TRBV27; clone_size: -; cdr3_aa: CASSSLDRWFF; cdr3_nt: TGTGCCAGCAGTTCCCTGGACAGATGGTTCTTC
j_call: TRBJ1-5; d_call: -; v_call: TRBV28; clone_size: -; cdr3_aa: CASSFEGLSNQPQHF; cdr3_nt: TGTGCCAGCAGTTTTGAAGGGTTGAGCAATCAGCCCCAGCATTTT
j_call: TRBJ2-3; d_call: -; v_call: TRBV13; clone_size: -; cdr3_aa: CASSHSPSSTDTQYF; cdr3_nt: TGTGCCAGCAGCCACTCGCCCTCTAGCACAGATACGCAGTATTTT
j_call: TRBJ2-7; d_call: TRBD1; v_call: TRBV6-6; clone_size: -; cdr3_aa: CATVTGPEQYF; cdr3_nt: TGTGCCACTGTGACAGGGCCCGAGCAGTACTTC
j_call: TRBJ1-1; d_call: -; v_call: TRBV5-4; clone_size: -; cdr3_aa: CASSLWGVNTEAFF; cdr3_nt: TGTGCCAGCAGCTTATGGGGTGTGAACACTGAAGCTTTCTTT
j_call: TRBJ1-5; d_call: TRBD1; v_call: TRBV30; clone_size: -; cdr3_aa: CAWSAGTVNQPQHF; cdr3_nt: TGTGCCTGGAGTGCCGGGACAGTCAATCAGCCCCAGCATTTT
j_call: TRBJ2-3; d_call: -; v_call: TRBV7-9; clone_size: -; cdr3_aa: CASSPSRVGSAADTQYF; cdr3_nt: TGTGCCAGCAGCCCCTCGCGGGTCGGGAGCGCTGCAGATACGCAGTATTTT
j_call: TRBJ1-5; d_call: -; v_call: TRBV28; clone_size: few; cdr3_aa: CASSLVGPGNQPQHF; cdr3_nt: TGTGCCAGCAGTTTAGTAGGACCCGGCAATCAGCCCCAGCATTTT
j_call: TRBJ2-5; d_call: TRBD2; v_call: TRBV5-1; clone_size: -; cdr3_aa: CASSLLGSGGAQETQYF; cdr3_nt: TGCGCCAGCAGCTTGTTGGGTAGCGGGGGGGCGCAAGAGACCCAGTACTTC
j_call: TRBJ2-1; d_call: -; v_call: TRBV7-9; clone_size: -; cdr3_aa: CASSLAEAGRPFF; cdr3_nt: TGTGCCAGCAGCTTAGCGGAGGCAGGGAGGCCGTTCTTC
j_call: TRBJ1-1; d_call: -; v_call: TRBV29-1; clone_size: few; cdr3_aa: CSAGGWTEAFF; cdr3_nt: TGCAGCGCCGGGGGTTGGACTGAAGCTTTCTTT
j_call: TRBJ2-1; d_call: TRBD1; v_call: TRBV4-3; clone_size: -; cdr3_aa: CASSQEQGGGIDEQFF; cdr3_nt: TGCGCCAGCAGCCAAGAACAAGGGGGCGGAATCGATGAGCAGTTCTTC